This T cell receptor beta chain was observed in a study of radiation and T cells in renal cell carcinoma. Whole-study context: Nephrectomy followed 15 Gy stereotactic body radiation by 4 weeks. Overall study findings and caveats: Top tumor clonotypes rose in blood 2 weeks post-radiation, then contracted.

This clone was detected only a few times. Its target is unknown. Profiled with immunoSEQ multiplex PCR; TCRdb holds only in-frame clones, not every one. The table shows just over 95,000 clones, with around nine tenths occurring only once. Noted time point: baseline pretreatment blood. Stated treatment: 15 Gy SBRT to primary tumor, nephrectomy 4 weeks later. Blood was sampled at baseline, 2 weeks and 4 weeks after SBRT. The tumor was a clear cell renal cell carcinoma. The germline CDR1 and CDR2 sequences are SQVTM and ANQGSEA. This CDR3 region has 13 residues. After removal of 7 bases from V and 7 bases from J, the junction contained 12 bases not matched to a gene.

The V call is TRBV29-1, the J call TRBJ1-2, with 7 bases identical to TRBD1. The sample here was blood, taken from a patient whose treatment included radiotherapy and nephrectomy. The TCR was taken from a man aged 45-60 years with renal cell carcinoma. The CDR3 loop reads CSDRYDRVSGYTF. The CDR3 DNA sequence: TGCAGCGACCGATACGACAGGGTTAGTGGCTACACCTTC.